The 28 T cell receptor beta chains in this list originate from one sample, sequenced in a study of blood T cell repertoires in COVID-19. Assay used: immunoSEQ multiplex PCR; TCRdb lists only in-frame clones, some missing. This sample has about 88,000 clones, with around four fifths found just once. Sequenced input: peripheral blood. The source of these receptors is a human donor in a cohort sampled during active COVID-19.

The chain uses TRBV7-2 and TRBJ2-7, with 9 bases fitting TRBD2. V shed 1 base and J 3 bases; nucleotides not matched to a gene: 1. This CDR3 region has 14 residues. Germline CDR1 and CDR2: SGHTA and FQGNSA. Here the CDR3 reads CASSLDSGGYEQYF. The CDR3 DNA reads TGTGCCAGCAGCTTAGATAGCGGGGGCTACGAGCAGTACTTC.

The chain joins TRBV6-6 to TRBJ2-3, with 7 bases that match TRBD1. The CDR3 extends over 14 amino acids. Looked up from germline, CDR1 is MNHNY and CDR2 is SVGAGI (reference sequence). The V and J ends lost 6 bases and 6 bases, in that order; junction bases with no gene match: 9. The CDR3 nucleotides are TGTGCCAGCAGGTCAGGGGGAAGCTCGGATACGCAGTATTTT. The encoded protein is CASRSGGSSDTQYF.

The V call is TRBV5-1, the J call TRBJ1-1, with TRBD1 identical over 9 bases. The CDR3 spans 17 residues. V lost 4 bases and J lost 11; bases outside the gene matches: 21. Germline loops: CDR1 SGHRS, CDR2 YFSETQ. The CDR3 coding sequence is TGCGCCAGCAGCGTCGAGCCACAGGGGGCACCCACGGACGGGGCTTTCTTT. Its protein product is CASSVEPQGAPTDGAFF.

The chain couples TRBV5-1 to TRBJ2-1; TRBD2 aligns across 13 bases. J gave up 10 bases and V 0 bases, and 4 bases lay outside the gene matches. The CDR3 totals 15 residues. CDR1 is SGHRS, CDR2 YFSETQ, per germline. The CDR3 nucleotides read TGCGCCAGCAGCTTGGCCGGGACTAGCGGGGAGGAGCAGTTCTTC. Translating it yields CASSLAGTSGEEQFF.

The chain combines TRBV21-1 with TRBJ1-4; the D call TRBD1 from the table was never checked on the DNA. TRBV21-1 is designated a pseudogene. This CDR3 contains 18 residues. CDR3 sequence (DNA): TGTGCCAGCGGCCAAAGACAGGGGTGGGTGAGGGCTAATGAAAAACTGTTTTTT. It yields the protein CASGQRQGWVRANEKLFF.

The chain uses TRBV7-9 and TRBJ2-3; TRBD2 aligns across 9 bases. There are 18 residues in the CDR3. Trimming at V came to 1 base and at J to 5 bases, leaving 13 bases not matched to a gene. Germline V CDR1 and CDR2: SEHNR, FQNEAQ (reference sequence). The CDR3 protein is CASSLGSGAGGLVDTQYF. Here the CDR3 DNA reads TGTGCCAGCAGCTTAGGGAGCGGAGCGGGAGGTCTTGTAGATACGCAGTATTTT.

The V gene is TRBV11-1, the J gene TRBJ2-2; 9 nucleotides agree with TRBD2. Germline-derived CDR1 and CDR2 are SGHAT and FQDESV (reference sequence). This CDR3 spans 15 amino acids. V lost 1 base and J lost 3; bases outside the gene matches: 0. DNA of the CDR3: TGTGCCAGCAGCTTAGTAGCGGGAGACACCGGGGAGCTGTTTTTT. Amino acids: CASSLVAGDTGELFF. The full variable domain, rest sourced from reference TRBV11-1 and TRBJ2-2, is EAEVAQSPRYKITEKSQAVAFWCDPISGHATLYWYRQILGQGPELLVQFQDESVVDDSQLPKDRFSAERLKGVDSTLKIQPAELGDSAMYLCASSLVAGDTGELFFGEGSRLTVL.

V is TRBV5-1 and J is TRBJ1-1; weak D call: TRBD1 (5 bases). The V gene's germline CDR1 is SGHRS and CDR2 YFSETQ. Trimming removed 0 bases at V and 2 bases at J, with 14 bases between. The CDR3 spans 16 residues. The CDR3 DNA is TGCGCCAGCAGCTTGGACGGGCGACAGTCCAACACTGAAGCTTTCTTT. It encodes CASSLDGRQSNTEAFF.

V is TRBV4-3 and J is TRBJ2-3; TRBD2 matches 15 bases. The CDR3 is made up of 17 amino acids. CDR1 and CDR2 (germline): LGHNA, YSLEER. The V segment lost 4 bases and the J segment 4 bases; nucleotides outside the gene matches: 6. The CDR3 spells CASSRTSGGALADTQYF. The CDR3 bases are TGCGCCAGCAGCCGGACTAGCGGGGGGGCGCTGGCAGATACGCAGTATTTT.

V is TRBV2 and J is TRBJ1-5; 8 bases are a match to TRBD1. In germline, CDR1 is SNHLY, CDR2 FYNNEI. The length of the CDR3 is 13 residues. V trimming: 8 bases; J trimming: 5 bases; junction bases outside the gene matches: 5. CDR3 nucleotides: TGTGCCAGCCGGGACAGGTTTGATCAGCCCCAGCATTTT. This codes for CASRDRFDQPQHF.

The chain links TRBV7-2 to TRBJ2-1; possibly TRBD2 for D (6 bases). Germline V gene sequence: CDR1 SGHTA, CDR2 FQGNSA. The CDR3 is 15 amino acids. Trimming took off 1 base at V and 0 bases at J, with 7 bases between the two ends. The CDR3: CASSLVADSYNEQFF. The CDR3 nucleotides read TGTGCCAGCAGCTTAGTAGCGGACTCCTACAATGAGCAGTTCTTC.

This chain links TRBV5-1 with TRBJ2-3; 8 nucleotides align to TRBD2. The V segment lost 2 bases and the J segment 2 bases; nucleotides outside the gene matches: 10. Per the germline V gene, CDR1 is SGHRS and CDR2 is YFSETQ. CDR3 length: 17 amino acids. As DNA, the CDR3 is TGCGCCAGCAGCTTATCGCCGGGGGGGCTGAACACAGATACGCAGTATTTT. Translating it yields CASSLSPGGLNTDTQYF.

V and J are TRBV3-1 (or the pseudogene TRBV3-2) and TRBJ1-3; D ambiguous. This CDR3 spans 14 amino acids. The ends were cut back, 2 bases at V and 0 bases at J, with 5 bases in the middle. The germline V gene has CDR1 LGHDT and CDR2 YNNKEL (reference sequence). CDR3 sequence: CASSQPLSGNTIYF. DNA for the CDR3: TGTGCCAGCAGCCAACCTCTCTCTGGAAACACCATATATTTT.

The chain combines TRBV4-3 with TRBJ1-4, with TRBD1 matching 9 bases. The V segment lost 0 bases and the J segment 10 bases; nucleotides outside the gene matches: 3. The CDR3 loop spans 14 amino acids. Germline V gives CDR1 LGHNA, CDR2 YSLEER. This chain's CDR3 is CASSQDRQGGKLFF. The CDR3 DNA reads TGCGCCAGCAGCCAAGATCGACAGGGGGGAAAACTGTTTTTT.

This clone was observed many times. The chain joins TRBV13 to TRBJ1-1, with D tentatively TRBD1 (6 bases). Trimming removed 3 bases from V and 1 base from J, with 9 bases in between. The CDR3 extends over 14 amino acids. The germline CDR1 and CDR2 sequences are PRHDT and FYEKMQ (reference sequence). The CDR3 coding sequence is TGTGCCAGCAGCTTGGGGACACCGAACACTGAAGCTTTCTTT. As protein: CASSLGTPNTEAFF. Together with reference TRBV13 and TRBJ1-1, the CDR3 gives the full variable domain: AAGVIQSPRHLIKEKRETATLKCYPIPRHDTVYWYQQGPGQDPQFLISFYEKMQSDKGSIPDRFSAQQFSDYHSELNMSSLELGDSALYFCASSLGTPNTEAFFGQGTRLTVV.

This clone has just a few counts. The chain links TRBV6-5 to TRBJ1-4; 7 bases match TRBD1. The CDR3 is 14 residues long. J gave up 7 bases and V 6 bases, and 8 bases lay outside the gene matches. The germline gives CDR1 MNHEY, CDR2 SVGAGI. The CDR3 nucleotides read TGTGCCAGCAGATCAGGGGGTGAGGGTGAAAAACTGTTTTTT. Translated: CASRSGGEGEKLFF.

The rearrangement uses TRBV27 and TRBJ2-7; D may be TRBD1 (6 bases). Trimming stripped 6 bases from V and 3 bases from J, with 12 bases between. The CDR3 totals 13 residues. Germline CDR1 reads MNHEY; CDR2 reads SMNVEV (reference sequence). This CDR3 is CASRYRADYEQYF. The CDR3 DNA sequence: TGTGCCAGCAGATACAGGGCTGACTACGAGCAGTACTTC.

This chain connects TRBV30 to TRBJ2-3; 9 nucleotides align to TRBD1. V lost 2 bases to trimming and J lost 2 bases; unmatched junction nucleotides: 5. Germline-derived CDR1 and CDR2 are GTSNPN and SVGIG (reference sequence). CDR3 length equals 15 residues. The DNA for the CDR3 is TGTGCCTGGAGTCGAGACAGGGGGTACACAGATACGCAGTATTTT. Protein product: CAWSRDRGYTDTQYF.

This clone was seen only a few times. The V call is TRBV6-1, the J call TRBJ2-5, with 9 bases aligning to TRBD1. This CDR3 is built from 17 residues. Germline trimming cut 3 bases from V and 0 bases from J; bases unmatched to any gene: 8. Germline CDR1 and CDR2: MNHNS and SASEGT. This CDR3 reads CASSDILGTGNQETQYF. The CDR3 coding sequence is TGTGCCAGCAGTGATATTTTGGGGACAGGGAACCAAGAGACCCAGTACTTC.

The chain uses TRBV3-1 (or the pseudogene TRBV3-2) and TRBJ1-2; TRBD1 agrees at 10 bases. The V and J ends lost 6 bases and 8 bases, in that order; junction bases with no gene match: 3. The CDR3 sequence is 12 residues long. The germline V gene encodes CDR1 LGHDT and CDR2 YNNKEL (reference sequence). The CDR3 sequence is CASSGTGEGYTF. The CDR3, as DNA: TGTGCCAGCAGTGGGACAGGGGAAGGCTACACCTTC.

V and J are TRBV5-1 and TRBJ2-5; 7 bases agree with TRBD2. CDR3 length: 14 residues. Trimming took 1 base from V and 1 from J; bases not matched to a gene: 1. CDR1 is SGHRS and CDR2 is YFSETQ in the germline V gene. The CDR3 is CASSLIAGQETQYF. The CDR3 region has the DNA TGCGCCAGCAGCTTGATAGCGGGCCAAGAGACCCAGTACTTC. The full variable domain, its missing parts supplied by reference TRBV5-1 and TRBJ2-5, is KAGVTQTPRYLIKTRGQQVTLSCSPISGHRSVSWYQQTPGQGLQFLFEYFSETQRNKGNFPGRFSGRQFSNSRSEMNVSTLELGDSALYLCASSLIAGQETQYFGPGTRLLVL.

The CDR3 region has the DNA TGTGCCAGCAGCTTCCAGGGGGCTTTCGGGGAGCTGTTTTTT. Amino acids: CASSFQGAFGELFF. The rearrangement joins TRBV7-2 to TRBJ2-2; TRBD1 matches at 8 bases. Unmatched junction bases numbered 4, after V lost 3 bases and J lost 7 bases. The CDR3 sequence is 14 residues long. The germline V gene encodes CDR1 SGHTA and CDR2 FQGNSA.

Here the CDR3 DNA reads TGTGCCAGCAGTTTTCCGAACAGGGGTTACCTGTATGAGCAGTTCTTC. Protein product: CASSFPNRGYLYEQFF. The chain recombines TRBV28 with TRBJ2-1; 7 nucleotides match TRBD1. V shed 3 bases, J shed 8 bases, and the junction held 13 bases outside the gene matches. Germline-derived CDR1 and CDR2 are MDHEN and SYDVKM. The CDR3 has 16 residues.

The rearrangement uses TRBV30 and TRBJ1-1; D might be TRBD1 (5 bases). V was shortened by 3 bases and J by 8 bases, with 13 bases between the two germline ends. Germline V gene lookup returns CDR1 GTSNPN and CDR2 SVGIG (reference sequence). This CDR3 is 12 amino acids long. CDR3 DNA: TGTGCCTGGAGAGTCCCAGGGCCCGAAGCTTTCTTT. Translation gives CAWRVPGPEAFF.

This chain uses TRBV28 with TRBJ2-5; TRBD1 matches at 9 bases. After removal of 5 bases from V and 4 bases from J, the junction contained 8 bases not matched to a gene. CDR1 is MDHEN, CDR2 SYDVKM, per germline. The length of the CDR3 is 15 residues. CDR3 residues: CASSKGTGNAETQYF. DNA for the CDR3: TGTGCCAGCAGTAAAGGGACAGGGAACGCAGAGACCCAGTACTTC.

The V call is TRBV5-6, the J call TRBJ1-1; D gene uncertain. With 0 bases removed from V and 3 bases from J, the gap between germline ends came to 9 bases. Germline CDR1 is SGHDT and CDR2 is YYEEEE. CDR3 length: 14 amino acids. This CDR3 is CASSLDWRDTEAFF. DNA of the CDR3: TGTGCCAGCAGCTTGGATTGGAGGGACACTGAAGCTTTCTTT. The whole variable domain, remainder taken from reference TRBV5-6 and TRBJ1-1, is DAGVTQSPTHLIKTRGQQVTLRCSPKSGHDTVSWYQQALGQGPQFIFQYYEEEERQRGNFPDRFSGHQFPNYSSELNVNALLLGDSALYLCASSLDWRDTEAFFGQGTRLTVV.

Regarding this clone: Germline and junction disagree at one end, which may indicate a read error. As DNA, the CDR3 is TGCGCCAGCAGCTTAGACCCCAAGGGGGGGACAGGGAAGCTCTTCTTC. Protein product: CASSLDPKGGTGKLFF. The chain carries TRBV5-1 and TRBJ1-2; 9 bases are shared with TRBD1. The CDR3 runs to 16 residues. CDR1 and CDR2 (germline): SGHRS, YFSETQ.

CDR3 protein: CASSSGQGQPQHF. The CDR3 DNA sequence: TGTGCCAGCAGTTCGGGACAGGGACAGCCCCAGCATTTT. This chain uses TRBV28 with TRBJ1-5, with 9 positions matching TRBD1. Unmatched junction bases numbered 2, after V lost 4 bases and J lost 7 bases. This CDR3 is 13 amino acids long. CDR1 and CDR2 from the germline V gene are MDHEN and SYDVKM.